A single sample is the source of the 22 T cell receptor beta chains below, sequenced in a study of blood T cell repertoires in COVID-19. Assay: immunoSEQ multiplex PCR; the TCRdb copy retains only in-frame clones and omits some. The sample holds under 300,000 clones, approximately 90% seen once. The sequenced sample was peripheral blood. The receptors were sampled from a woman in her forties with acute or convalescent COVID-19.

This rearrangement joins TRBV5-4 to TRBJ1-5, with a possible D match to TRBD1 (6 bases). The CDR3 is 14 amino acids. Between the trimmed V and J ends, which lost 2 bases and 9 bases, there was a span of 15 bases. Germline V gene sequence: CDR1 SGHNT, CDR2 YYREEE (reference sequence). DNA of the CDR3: TGTGCCAGCAGCTTCTATGGCAGGGGTCGGCCCCAGCATTTT. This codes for CASSFYGRGRPQHF.

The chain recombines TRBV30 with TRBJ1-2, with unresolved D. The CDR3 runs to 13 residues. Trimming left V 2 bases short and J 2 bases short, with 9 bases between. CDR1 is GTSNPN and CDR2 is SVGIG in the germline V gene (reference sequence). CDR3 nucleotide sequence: TGTGCCTGGAGTTTACCGGGAAACTATGGCTACACCTTC. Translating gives CAWSLPGNYGYTF.

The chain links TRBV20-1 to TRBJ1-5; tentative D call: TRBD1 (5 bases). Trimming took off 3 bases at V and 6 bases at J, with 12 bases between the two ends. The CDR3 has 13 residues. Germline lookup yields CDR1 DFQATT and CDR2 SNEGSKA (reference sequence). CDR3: CSASVQAAQPQHF. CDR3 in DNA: TGCAGTGCTAGTGTACAGGCGGCTCAGCCCCAGCATTTT.

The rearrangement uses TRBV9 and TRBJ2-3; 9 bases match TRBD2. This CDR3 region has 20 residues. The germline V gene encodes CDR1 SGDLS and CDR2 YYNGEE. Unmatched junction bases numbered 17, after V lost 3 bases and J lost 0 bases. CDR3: CASSAPFGAGGSSSTDTQYF. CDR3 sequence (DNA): TGTGCCAGCAGCGCCCCCTTCGGGGCGGGGGGGTCTTCGAGCACAGATACGCAGTATTTT.

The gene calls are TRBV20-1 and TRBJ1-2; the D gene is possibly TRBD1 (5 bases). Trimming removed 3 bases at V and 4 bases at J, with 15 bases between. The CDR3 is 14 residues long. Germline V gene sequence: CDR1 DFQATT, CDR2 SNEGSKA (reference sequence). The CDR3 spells CSASSRGMVYGYTF. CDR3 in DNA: TGCAGTGCTAGTAGTCGGGGGATGGTCTATGGCTACACCTTC.

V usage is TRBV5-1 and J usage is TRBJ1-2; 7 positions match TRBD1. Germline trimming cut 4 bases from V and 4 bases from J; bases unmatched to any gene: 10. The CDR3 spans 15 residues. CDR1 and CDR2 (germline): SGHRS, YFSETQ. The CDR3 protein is CASSTGQSFSYGYTF. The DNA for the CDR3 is TGCGCCAGCAGCACGGGACAGAGTTTCAGCTATGGCTACACCTTC.

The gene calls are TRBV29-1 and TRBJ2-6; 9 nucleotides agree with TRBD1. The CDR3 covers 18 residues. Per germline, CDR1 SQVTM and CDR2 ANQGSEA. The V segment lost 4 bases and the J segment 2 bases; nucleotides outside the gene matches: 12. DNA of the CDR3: TGCAGCGTTGTCTTGGCGGGACAGGGATACGCTGGGGCCAACGTCCTGACTTTC. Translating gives CSVVLAGQGYAGANVLTF. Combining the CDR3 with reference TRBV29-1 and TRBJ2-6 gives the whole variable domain SAVISQKPSRDICQRGTSLTIQCQVDSQVTMMFWYRQQPGQSLTLIATANQGSEATYESGFVIDKFPISRPNLTFSTLTVSNMSPEDSSIYLCSVVLAGQGYAGANVLTFGAGSRLTVL.

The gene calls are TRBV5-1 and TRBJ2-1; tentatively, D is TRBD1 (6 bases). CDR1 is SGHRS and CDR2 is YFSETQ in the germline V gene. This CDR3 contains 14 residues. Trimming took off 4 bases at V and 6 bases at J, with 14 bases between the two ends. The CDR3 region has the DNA TGCGCCAGCAGCCTCTCGGGACAACGCAATGAGCAGTTCTTC. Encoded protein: CASSLSGQRNEQFF.

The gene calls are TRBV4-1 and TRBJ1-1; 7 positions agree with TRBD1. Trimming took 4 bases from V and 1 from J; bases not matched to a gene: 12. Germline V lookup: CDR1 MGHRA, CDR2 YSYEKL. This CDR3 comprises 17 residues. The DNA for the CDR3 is TGCGCCAGCAGCCCACAGGGGAACCTTCACGGGAACACTGAAGCTTTCTTT. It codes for CASSPQGNLHGNTEAFF.

Here the CDR3 DNA reads TGTGCCAGCAGCTTCCAGGGGGCTCGTAATTCACCCCTCCACTTT. Translated, it gives CASSFQGARNSPLHF. The J gene is TRBJ1-6, the V gene TRBV5-8; 8 bases are shared with TRBD1. Germline V gives CDR1 SGHTS, CDR2 YDEGEE. With 2 bases clipped from V and 6 bases from J, the junction kept 4 bases outside the gene matches. There are 15 residues in the CDR3. The full variable domain, in which reference TRBV5-8 and TRBJ1-6 provide the parts outside the CDR3, is EAGVTQSPTHLIKTRGQQATLRCSPISGHTSVYWYQQALGLGLQFLLWYDEGEERNRGNFPPRFSGRQFPNYSSELNVNALELEDSALYLCASSFQGARNSPLHFGNGTRLTVT.

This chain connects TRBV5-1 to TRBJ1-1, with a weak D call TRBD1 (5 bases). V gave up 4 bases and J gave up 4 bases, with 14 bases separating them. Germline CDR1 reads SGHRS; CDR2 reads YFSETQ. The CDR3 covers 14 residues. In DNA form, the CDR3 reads TGCGCCAGCAGCGCTGAATCCGGGGGCACTGAAGCTTTCTTT. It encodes CASSAESGGTEAFF.

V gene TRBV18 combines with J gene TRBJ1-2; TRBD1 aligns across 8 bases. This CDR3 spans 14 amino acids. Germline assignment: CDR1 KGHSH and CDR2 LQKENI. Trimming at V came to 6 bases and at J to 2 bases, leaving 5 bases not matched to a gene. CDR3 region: CASSLGQGNYGYTF. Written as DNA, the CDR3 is TGTGCCAGCTCCCTCGGACAGGGAAACTATGGCTACACCTTC.

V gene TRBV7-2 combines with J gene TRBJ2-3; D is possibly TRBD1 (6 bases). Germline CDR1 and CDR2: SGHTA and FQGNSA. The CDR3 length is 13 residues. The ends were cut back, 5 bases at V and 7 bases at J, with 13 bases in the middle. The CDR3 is CASSAQQGNTQYF. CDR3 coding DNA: TGTGCCAGCAGCGCCCAACAGGGAAATACGCAGTATTTT.

Here the CDR3 reads CASTDPGGGNTIYF. Written as DNA, the CDR3 is TGTGCCAGCACCGACCCAGGGGGTGGAAACACCATATATTTT. This chain uses TRBV2 with TRBJ1-3, with TRBD1 matching 7 bases. CDR1 SNHLY and CDR2 FYNNEI come from the germline V gene. The CDR3 is 14 residues long. The trim removed 7 bases at V and 3 bases at J, leaving 6 bases unmatched.

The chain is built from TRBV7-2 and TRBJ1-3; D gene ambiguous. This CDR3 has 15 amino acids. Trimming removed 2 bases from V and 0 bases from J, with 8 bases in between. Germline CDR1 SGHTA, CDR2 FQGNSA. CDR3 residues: CASSLWSVSGNTIYF. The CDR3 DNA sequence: TGTGCCAGCAGCTTATGGTCAGTCTCTGGAAACACCATATATTTT.

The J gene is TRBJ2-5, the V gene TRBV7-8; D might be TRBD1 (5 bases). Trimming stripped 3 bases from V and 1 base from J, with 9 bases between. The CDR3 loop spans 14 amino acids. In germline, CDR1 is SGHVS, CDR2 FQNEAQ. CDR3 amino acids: CASSFRELQETQYF. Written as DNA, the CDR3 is TGTGCCAGCAGCTTCAGGGAACTCCAAGAGACCCAGTACTTC.

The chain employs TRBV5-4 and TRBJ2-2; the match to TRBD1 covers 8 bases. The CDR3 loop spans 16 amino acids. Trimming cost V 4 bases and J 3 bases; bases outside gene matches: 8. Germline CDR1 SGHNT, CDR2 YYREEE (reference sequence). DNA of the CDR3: TGTGCCAGCAGCAGCAGGGGGCTTAGGGACACCGGGGAGCTGTTTTTT. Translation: CASSSRGLRDTGELFF. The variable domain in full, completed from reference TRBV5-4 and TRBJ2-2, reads ETGVTQSPTHLIKTRGQQVTLRCSSQSGHNTVSWYQQALGQGPQFIFQYYREEENGRGNFPPRFSGLQFPNYSSELNVNALELDDSALYLCASSSRGLRDTGELFFGEGSRLTVL.

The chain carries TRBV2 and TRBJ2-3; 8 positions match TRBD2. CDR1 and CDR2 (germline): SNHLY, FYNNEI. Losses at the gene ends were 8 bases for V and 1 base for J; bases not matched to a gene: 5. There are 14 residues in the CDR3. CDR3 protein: CASVRGGGTDTQYF. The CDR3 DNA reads TGTGCCAGCGTACGGGGGGGAGGCACAGATACGCAGTATTTT. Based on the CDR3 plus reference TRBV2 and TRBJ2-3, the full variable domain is EPEVTQTPSHQVTQMGQEVILRCVPISNHLYFYWYRQILGQKVEFLVSFYNNEISEKSEIFDDQFSVERPDGSNFTLKIRSTKLEDSAMYFCASVRGGGTDTQYFGPGTRLTVL.

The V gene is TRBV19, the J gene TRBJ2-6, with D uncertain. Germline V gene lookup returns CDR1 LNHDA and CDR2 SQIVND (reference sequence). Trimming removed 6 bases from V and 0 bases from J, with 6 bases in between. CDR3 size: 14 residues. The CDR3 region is CASSLDSGANVLTF. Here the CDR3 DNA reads TGTGCCAGTAGCCTAGACTCTGGGGCCAACGTCCTGACTTTC.

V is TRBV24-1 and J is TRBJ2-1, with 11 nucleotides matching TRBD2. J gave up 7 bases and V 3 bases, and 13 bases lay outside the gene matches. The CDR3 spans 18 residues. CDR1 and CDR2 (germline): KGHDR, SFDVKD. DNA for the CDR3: TGTGCCACCAGTGATCCACGGCCGAGGACTAGCGGGCCGAATGAGCAGTTCTTC. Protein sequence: CATSDPRPRTSGPNEQFF.

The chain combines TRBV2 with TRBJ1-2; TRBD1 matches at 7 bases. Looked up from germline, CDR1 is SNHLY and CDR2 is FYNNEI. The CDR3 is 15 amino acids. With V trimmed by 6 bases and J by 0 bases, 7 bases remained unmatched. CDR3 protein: CASSLQGTSNYGYTF. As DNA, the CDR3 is TGTGCCAGCAGCTTACAGGGGACGTCTAACTATGGCTACACCTTC. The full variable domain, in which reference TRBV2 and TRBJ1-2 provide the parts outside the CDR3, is EPEVTQTPSHQVTQMGQEVILRCVPISNHLYFYWYRQILGQKVEFLVSFYNNEISEKSEIFDDQFSVERPDGSNFTLKIRSTKLEDSAMYFCASSLQGTSNYGYTFGSGTRLTVV.

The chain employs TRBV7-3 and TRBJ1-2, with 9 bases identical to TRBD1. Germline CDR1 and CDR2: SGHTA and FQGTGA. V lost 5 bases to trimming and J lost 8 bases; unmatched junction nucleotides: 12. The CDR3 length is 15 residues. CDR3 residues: CASSREPGQGWGYTF. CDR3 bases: TGTGCCAGCAGCCGAGAACCGGGACAGGGATGGGGCTACACCTTC.